This TCR beta chain was obtained from a study of T cell changes during pregnancy in multiple sclerosis. Profiling relied on immunoSEQ multiplex PCR, and the TCRdb table lists in-frame clones only, not all of them. This table has about 98,000 clones, under 95% appearing once. Trimming shortened V by 0 bases and J by 3 bases, and 14 bases separated the two germline ends. Germline V lookup: CDR1 SNHLY, CDR2 FYNNEI. The CDR3 runs 16 residues. This chain links TRBV2 with TRBJ2-5, with D unresolved. The clonotype comes from a female donor in good health, enrolled as a control in a pregnancy study. Sample: peripheral blood, taken after pregnancy. The CDR3 DNA is TGTGCCAGCAGTGAAGCGCTTCGAACAGATAAAGAGACCCAGTACTTC. It translates to CASSEALRTDKETQYF. The whole variable domain, remainder taken from reference TRBV2 and TRBJ2-5, is EPEVTQTPSHQVTQMGQEVILRCVPISNHLYFYWYRQILGQKVEFLVSFYNNEISEKSEIFDDQFSVERPDGSNFTLKIRSTKLEDSAMYFCASSEALRTDKETQYFGPGTRLLVL.